Shown below are 19 T cell receptor beta chains from a single sample sequenced in a study of T cell changes during pregnancy in multiple sclerosis. TCRdb keeps only in-frame clones here, not all; method: immunoSEQ multiplex PCR. Here the sample spans around 80,000 clones, about 90% being singletons. The source was peripheral blood, collected before pregnancy. The receptors stem from a female donor with multiple sclerosis, enrolled in a pregnancy study.

This clone was found once. The V call is TRBV5-6, the J call TRBJ1-1; D ambiguous. The CDR3 covers 12 residues. Germline-derived CDR1 and CDR2 are SGHDT and YYEEEE. V lost 10 bases and J 1 base, leaving 11 bases between the germline ends. DNA of the CDR3: TGTGCCCCTGGGAGCCCGAACACTGAAGCTTTCTTT. Translated: CAPGSPNTEAFF. The complete variable domain, with remaining parts taken from reference TRBV5-6 and TRBJ1-1, reads DAGVTQSPTHLIKTRGQQVTLRCSPKSGHDTVSWYQQALGQGPQFIFQYYEEEERQRGNFPDRFSGHQFPNYSSELNVNALLLGDSALYLCAPGSPNTEAFFGQGTRLTVV.

This clone was seen only a few times. The chain couples TRBV7-3 to TRBJ1-5, with 11 bases lining up with TRBD1. V shed 4 bases, J shed 7 bases, and the junction held 0 bases outside the gene matches. The germline CDR1 and CDR2 sequences are SGHTA and FQGTGA. This CDR3 contains 13 residues. CDR3 in amino acids: CASSWDRGQPQHF. The DNA of the CDR3 is TGTGCCAGCAGCTGGGACAGGGGGCAGCCCCAGCATTTT.

The V and J genes are TRBV25-1 and TRBJ2-7; TRBD1 matches 8 bases. The V and J ends lost 8 bases and 3 bases, in that order; junction bases with no gene match: 6. Per the germline V gene, CDR1 is MGHDK and CDR2 is SYGVNS. There are 13 residues in the CDR3. CDR3 amino acids: CASASGGVYEQYF. The CDR3 DNA reads TGTGCCAGCGCCTCAGGGGGCGTCTACGAGCAGTACTTC.

This sequence joins TRBV29-1 and TRBJ2-3, with 14 bases fitting TRBD2. V lost 7 bases, J lost 3 bases, and 6 bases stayed unmatched. CDR1 is SQVTM, CDR2 ANQGSEA, per germline. The CDR3 runs 15 residues. CDR3 region: CSASGTSGGTDTQYF. In DNA form, the CDR3 reads TGCAGCGCCTCCGGGACTAGCGGGGGAACAGATACGCAGTATTTT.

This clone came up a few times. V gene TRBV5-1 combines with J gene TRBJ1-2; D remains unclear. The CDR3 runs to 15 residues. The germline gives CDR1 SGHRS, CDR2 YFSETQ. The V end was cut by 8 bases, the J end by 6 bases, with 23 bases between. CDR3 residues: CASSERTPRWDGYTF. The CDR3 nucleotides are TGCGCCAGTTCTGAGCGAACGCCCAGATGGGATGGCTACACCTTC. Variable domain in full (rest from reference TRBV5-1 and TRBJ1-2): KAGVTQTPRYLIKTRGQQVTLSCSPISGHRSVSWYQQTPGQGLQFLFEYFSETQRNKGNFPGRFSGRQFSNSRSEMNVSTLELGDSALYLCASSERTPRWDGYTFGSGTRLTVV.

The chain links TRBV9 to TRBJ2-5, with 8 bases lining up with TRBD2. The CDR3 loop spans 14 amino acids. V dropped 4 bases and J dropped 1; count of bases not matched to a gene: 3. Germline loops: CDR1 SGDLS, CDR2 YYNGEE. The CDR3 loop is CASSLGGAQETQYF. The CDR3 DNA is TGTGCCAGCAGCCTCGGGGGGGCCCAAGAGACCCAGTACTTC. The full variable domain, in which reference TRBV9 and TRBJ2-5 provide the parts outside the CDR3, is DSGVTQTPKHLITATGQRVTLRCSPRSGDLSVYWYQQSLDQGLQFLIQYYNGEERAKGNILERFSAQQFPDLHSELNLSSLELGDSALYFCASSLGGAQETQYFGPGTRLLVL.

The chain carries TRBV9 and TRBJ2-2; D perhaps matches TRBD2 (6 bases). The V gene's germline CDR1 is SGDLS and CDR2 YYNGEE. Between the trimmed V and J ends, which lost 0 bases and 1 base, there was a span of 7 bases. This CDR3 has 15 amino acids. The CDR3 here is CASSVVGGNTGELFF. The CDR3 DNA reads TGTGCCAGCAGCGTAGTCGGGGGGAACACCGGGGAGCTGTTTTTT.

This clone was counted a single time. V usage is TRBV10-3 and J usage is TRBJ1-1, with D possibly matching TRBD1 (5 bases). Trimming took off 10 bases at V and 0 bases at J, with 9 bases between the two ends. Germline CDR1 ENHRY, CDR2 SYGVKD. CDR3 size: 12 residues. CDR3 residues: CATGLLNTEAFF. CDR3 nucleotide sequence: TGTGCCACGGGACTTCTGAACACTGAAGCTTTCTTT.

This clone was seen only once. The chain has TRBV5-1 and TRBJ2-3; 7 nucleotides align to TRBD2. This CDR3 region has 17 residues. CDR1 and CDR2 from the germline V gene are SGHRS and YFSETQ. The J segment lost 4 bases and the V segment lost 2 bases, leaving 13 bases of the junction unmatched. CDR3 DNA sequence: TGCGCCAGCAGCTTTGGGCGGGGGATAGGCGGTCCAGATACGCAGTATTTT. Its protein product is CASSFGRGIGGPDTQYF.

Comment on this clone: The germline gene is not matched at one end of the junction; a read error may be the cause. The chain joins TRBV7-7 to TRBJ1-2; D possibly corresponds to TRBD1 (5 bases). Germline CDR1 reads SSHAT; CDR2 reads FNYEAQ (reference sequence). CDR3 length equals 18 residues. CDR3 region: CASSLALGGRISNYGYTF. Here the CDR3 DNA reads TGTGCTAGCAGCTTAGCGTTGGGGGGACGGATCTCCAACTATGGCTACACCTTC. The complete variable domain, with remaining parts taken from reference TRBV7-7 and TRBJ1-2, reads GAGVSQSPRYKVTKRGQDVTLRCDPISSHATLYWYQQALGQGPEFLTYFNYEAQPDKSGLPSDRFSAERPEGSISTLTIQRTEQRDSAMYRCASSLALGGRISNYGYTFGSGTRLTVV.

V is TRBV2 and J is TRBJ1-2; 10 bases agree with TRBD1. Looked up from germline, CDR1 is SNHLY and CDR2 is FYNNEI. V lost 11 bases and J lost 0; bases outside the gene matches: 9. The CDR3 loop spans 15 amino acids. CDR3 nucleotide sequence: TGTGCCGGGGGACAGGGGCTAGGCCCTAACTATGGCTACACCTTC. This encodes CAGGQGLGPNYGYTF.

The chain combines TRBV27 with TRBJ1-1, with TRBD1 identical over 7 bases. CDR1 and CDR2 from the germline V gene are MNHEY and SMNVEV (reference sequence). Losses at the gene ends were 9 bases for V and 5 bases for J; bases not matched to a gene: 15. This CDR3 is 15 amino acids long. CDR3 in amino acids: CASSRGTASRTEAFF. The CDR3 region has the DNA TGTGCCAGTTCGAGGGGGACAGCGAGTCGAACTGAAGCTTTCTTT.

This rearrangement joins TRBV5-5 to TRBJ2-3, with D possibly being TRBD2 (6 bases). CDR1 and CDR2 (germline): SGHKS, YYEKEE (reference sequence). CDR3 length: 16 residues. Trimming removed 4 bases from V and 8 bases from J, with 23 bases in between. CDR3 amino acids: CASSHLALPFSGTQYF. The CDR3 DNA reads TGTGCCAGCAGCCACCTAGCCCTCCCTTTTAGCGGTACGCAGTATTTT. The full variable domain, with the rest looked up from reference TRBV5-5 and TRBJ2-3, is DAGVTQSPTHLIKTRGQQVTLRCSPISGHKSVSWYQQVLGQGPQFIFQYYEKEERGRGNFPDRFSARQFPNYSSELNVNALLLGDSALYLCASSHLALPFSGTQYFGPGTRLTVL.

This chain's CDR3 is CASSVVDVRGTEAFF. CDR3 bases: TGTGCCAGCAGCGTAGTGGACGTAAGAGGGACTGAAGCTTTCTTT. The chain carries TRBV9 and TRBJ1-1; D is undetermined. In germline, CDR1 is SGDLS, CDR2 YYNGEE. V dropped 0 bases and J dropped 5 bases, with 14 bases sitting between them. The CDR3 is 15 amino acids.

The chain carries TRBV25-1 and TRBJ2-7; 9 bases agree with TRBD1. V was pared by 0 bases and J by 2 bases, with 5 bases of the junction left unmatched. The CDR3 covers 16 residues. Germline V gene data show CDR1 as MGHDK and CDR2 as SYGVNS. The CDR3 nucleotides read TGTGCCAGCAGTGAATATTTTGGGACAGGGACCTACGAGCAGTACTTC. Translated, it gives CASSEYFGTGTYEQYF.

The chain is built from TRBV9 and TRBJ2-7; D gene unclear. Germline V gives CDR1 SGDLS, CDR2 YYNGEE. V dropped 0 bases and J dropped 4 bases, with 11 bases sitting between them. This CDR3 has 14 amino acids. In nucleotides, the CDR3 is TGTGCCAGCAGCGTAGGAGATCGGGTATACGAGCAGTACTTC. The encoded protein is CASSVGDRVYEQYF.

This clone was picked up one time. The chain employs TRBV2 and TRBJ2-7; D perhaps matches TRBD1 (6 bases). The CDR3 consists of 15 residues. The germline V and J ends were trimmed by 1 base and 0 bases, with 10 bases remaining between them. The germline V gene encodes CDR1 SNHLY and CDR2 FYNNEI. The CDR3 DNA reads TGTGCCAGCAGTGAAGGCGGACAGAGCTCCTACGAGCAGTACTTC. It encodes CASSEGGQSSYEQYF.

The chain carries TRBV27 and TRBJ1-1, with D perhaps matching TRBD1 (6 bases). The CDR3 spans 13 residues. Between the trimmed V and J ends, which lost 5 bases and 8 bases, there was a span of 15 bases. The V gene's germline CDR1 is MNHEY and CDR2 SMNVEV (reference sequence). The CDR3 DNA follows: TGTGCCAGCAGTATCCACAGGGCGGCGGAAGCTTTCTTT. It specifies CASSIHRAAEAFF.

This clone was counted a single time. V usage is TRBV5-1 and J usage is TRBJ1-6; perhaps TRBD1 as D (6 bases). The V end was cut by 1 base, the J end by 5 bases, with 10 bases between. Germline loops: CDR1 SGHRS, CDR2 YFSETQ. The CDR3 has 15 residues. The CDR3 nucleotides read TGCGCCAGCAGCTTGACGAGACAGGATAATTCACCCCTCCACTTT. Residues: CASSLTRQDNSPLHF.